Presented here are 9 T cell receptor beta chains from one specimen sequenced in a study of T cells in Graves' hyperthyroidism and ophthalmopathy (dated by TCRdb to the late 2010s). The library was made by multiplex PCR. Sequencing took place on an Illumina HiSeq 2000. Amplification of TCR beta CDR3 regions was carried out from RNA transcripts. For the first round of RT-PCR on the TCR CDR3, the HTBI primer set was used together with the Qiagen OneStep RT-PCR kit. TCRdb itself trimmed the public reads at Q25 with fastp, ran MiXCR and retained productive beta chains. Rows are unified per CDR3 protein, each entry keeping the most common DNA and genes. Present in this sample are over 400,000 distinct CDR3 sequences, approximately 22% of which were seen just once. Jointly, the top ten make up approximately 49% of the sample. Sequencing was done on a sample of blood. The receptors here all came from a woman in her 70s with Graves' ophthalmopathy.

The chain is built from TRBV2 and TRBJ2-1; maybe TRBD1 (6 bases). This CDR3 is 13 amino acids long. Germline CDR1 reads SNHLY; CDR2 reads FYNNEI. Between the trimmed V and J ends, which lost 6 bases and 3 bases, there was a span of 9 bases. The CDR3 spells CASRDRSYNEQFF. For the CDR3, the DNA is TGTGCCAGCAGGGACAGAAGCTACAATGAGCAGTTCTTC.

This clonotype was picked up many times. V is TRBV12-3 or TRBV12-4 and J is TRBJ1-5; no reliable D call. Trimming took 4 bases from V and 4 from J, leaving 11 bases between them. This CDR3 has 14 amino acids. CDR3 nucleotide sequence: TGTGCCAGCAGTTATTTGCAGGAAAATCAGCCCCAGCATTTT. Encoded protein: CASSYLQENQPQHF.

This clonotype was recorded once. V usage is TRBV4-3 and J usage is TRBJ2-3; D is unclear. Trimming removed 0 bases from V and 6 bases from J, with 7 bases in between. CDR3 length: 13 residues. CDR1 is LGHNA and CDR2 is YSLEER in the germline V gene. This CDR3 reads CASSQDLWDTQYF. CDR3 DNA: TGCGCCAGCAGCCAAGACCTCTGGGATACGCAGTATTTT.

This clonotype appeared once. V and J are TRBV10-1 and TRBJ2-4; TRBD1 agrees at 8 bases. Losses at the gene ends were 5 bases for V and 3 bases for J; bases not matched to a gene: 3. CDR3 length: 14 residues. Germline values: CDR1 WNHNN, CDR2 SYGVQD (reference sequence). CDR3 bases: TGCGCCAGCAGTCAGGACAGGGTCAAAAACATTCAGTACTTC. Amino acid sequence: CASSQDRVKNIQYF.

This clonotype was found a few times. This chain joins TRBV6-1 and TRBJ2-7, with 9 bases fitting TRBD2. Unmatched junction bases numbered 12, after V lost 6 bases and J lost 6 bases. Germline lookup yields CDR1 MNHNS and CDR2 SASEGT. The CDR3 runs to 15 residues. CDR3 in DNA: TGTGCCAGCAGGTCAGTCTCGGCGGGAGGGGGCGAGCAGTACTTC. Amino acids: CASRSVSAGGGEQYF.

The chain combines TRBV5-1 with TRBJ1-5, with TRBD1 matching 7 bases. The germline V gene encodes CDR1 SGHRS and CDR2 YFSETQ. CDR3 length: 19 amino acids. V shed 3 bases and J 3 bases; nucleotides not matched to a gene: 18. The CDR3 coding sequence is TGCGCCAGCAGCTCGCTTACAGGGGACGCGACCACTTTCAATCAGCCCCAGCATTTT. Amino acids: CASSSLTGDATTFNQPQHF. Complete variable domain (other parts from reference TRBV5-1 and TRBJ1-5): KAGVTQTPRYLIKTRGQQVTLSCSPISGHRSVSWYQQTPGQGLQFLFEYFSETQRNKGNFPGRFSGRQFSNSRSEMNVSTLELGDSALYLCASSSLTGDATTFNQPQHFGDGTRLSIL.

This clonotype has a handful of counts. The CDR3 nucleotides are TGTGCCAGCAGTACGACAGGGGTCCCCTACGAGCAGTACTTC. Encoded protein: CASSTTGVPYEQYF. V is TRBV6-2 or TRBV6-3 and J is TRBJ2-7; 8 bases are a match to TRBD1. The CDR3 contains 14 residues. Germline assignment: CDR1 MNHEY and CDR2 SVGEGT. V shed 5 bases and J 2 bases; nucleotides not matched to a gene: 5.

The gene calls are TRBV7-3 and TRBJ2-1; 10 nucleotides line up with TRBD2. This CDR3 contains 16 residues. The junction had 10 bases not matched to a gene; V was cut back by 2 bases and J by 9 bases. Germline V gives CDR1 SGHTA, CDR2 FQGTGA. For the CDR3, the DNA is TGTGCCAGCAGCTTAGGGCAAGCGGGAGGGTACCCTGAGCAGTTCTTC. The encoded protein is CASSLGQAGGYPEQFF. Complete variable domain (other parts from reference TRBV7-3 and TRBJ2-1): GAGVSQTPSNKVTEKGKYVELRCDPISGHTALYWYRQSLGQGPEFLIYFQGTGAADDSGLPNDRFFAVRPEGSVSTLKIQRTERGDSAVYLCASSLGQAGGYPEQFFGPGTRLTVL.

The chain employs TRBV9 and TRBJ2-1; TRBD2 might be the D (7 bases). CDR1 and CDR2 (germline): SGDLS, YYNGEE. Trimming removed 2 bases from V and 9 bases from J, with 12 bases in between. The CDR3 consists of 13 residues. CDR3 amino acids: CASSVGGATEQFF. The CDR3, as DNA: TGTGCCAGCAGCGTTGGGGGGGCCACTGAGCAGTTCTTC. Complete variable domain (other parts from reference TRBV9 and TRBJ2-1): DSGVTQTPKHLITATGQRVTLRCSPRSGDLSVYWYQQSLDQGLQFLIQYYNGEERAKGNILERFSAQQFPDLHSELNLSSLELGDSALYFCASSVGGATEQFFGPGTRLTVL.